This is a list of T cell receptor beta chains from one sample in a study of PD-1 blockade in classical Hodgkin lymphoma. Some clones are missing from TCRdb's copy, which holds only in-frame ones; the method was immunoSEQ multiplex PCR. The sample records around 20,000 clones, approximately 80% being singletons. Here the sequenced sample was peripheral blood mononuclear cells (PBMCs), taken before the fourth cycle of nivolumab. The receptors derive from a human donor with classical Hodgkin lymphoma. Both conserved end residues are part of each CDR3. D genes are given only for firm matches. Expanded clones get a size class; other rows say once, few or many, or leave the size out.

j_call	v_call	d_call	clone_size	cdr3_nt	cdr3_aa
TRBJ2-2	TRBV18	TRBD1	NA	TGTGCCAGCTCGACCGACAGGGTCGCCGGGGAGCTGTTTTTT	CASSTDRVAGELFF
TRBJ1-5	TRBV27	TRBD1	NA	TGTGCCAGCAGTCCCCGTAAGGGACCTATACAGGGGAGAGCCAATCAGCCCCAACATTTT	CASSPRKGPIQGRANQPQHF
TRBJ2-5	TRBV2	NA	NA	TGTGCCAGCAGTGTAATTATCCGAGAGACCCAGTACTTC	CASSVIIRETQYF
TRBJ2-7	TRBV21-1	NA	NA	TGTGCCAGCAGCAATCATGGACAGGGGGCCGTCCTCTCCTACGAGCAGTACTTC	CASSNHGQGAVLSYEQYF
TRBJ2-7	TRBV6-5	NA	NA	TGTGCCAGCAGTCCTACGGCAGGGGGGACTGGGGAGCAGTACTTC	CASSPTAGGTGEQYF
TRBJ2-3	TRBV6-1	NA	few	TGTGCCAGCGAAAGGGCCGAGGTAGATACGCAGTATTTT	CASERAEVDTQYF
TRBJ1-2	TRBV5-6	NA	NA	TGTGCCAGCAGCTGGGAACCACGGAACGGCTACACCTTC	CASSWEPRNGYTF
TRBJ2-3	TRBV21-1	NA	once	TGTGCCAGCAGCAAAGCGCTTTTCCTCACAGATACGCAGTATTTT	CASSKALFLTDTQYF
TRBJ2-7	TRBV7-8	TRBD1	NA	TGTGCCAGCAGCTTACCAAGAGGCCGGGACAGGGGGAATATAGTCCCCAACGAGCAGTACTTC	CASSLPRGRDRGNIVPNEQYF
TRBJ2-4	TRBV28	TRBD2	NA	TGTGCCAGCAGTTCTCTTCTGGGGAGGGGAGCCAAAAACATTCAGTACTTC	CASSSLLGRGAKNIQYF
TRBJ2-5	TRBV13	TRBD2	few	TGTGCCAGCAGCGGCGGGACTAGCGGGAGTTTTGGGCAAGAGACCCAGTACTTC	CASSGGTSGSFGQETQYF
TRBJ2-3	TRBV28	NA	NA	TGTGCCAGCAGTTTTGGAGGAGATACGCAGTATTTT	CASSFGGDTQYF
TRBJ2-2	TRBV11-2	NA	NA	TGTGCCAGCAGCTTAGGCGGGGAGGCCGGGGAGCTGTTTTTT	CASSLGGEAGELFF
TRBJ1-1	TRBV10-1	NA	NA	TGCGCCAGCAGTGGGAGCGGGATACCTGAAGCTTTCTTT	CASSGSGIPEAFF
TRBJ2-7	TRBV4-1	NA	NA	TGCGCCAGCAGCCAAGTTTGGGCCGGACAACCCTACGAGCAGTACTTC	CASSQVWAGQPYEQYF
TRBJ1-4	TRBV5-6	TRBD1	NA	TGTGCCAGCAGCTCCTATACGGGACAGTACAATGAAAAACTGTTTTTT	CASSSYTGQYNEKLFF
TRBJ1-2	TRBV5-5	NA	NA	TGTGCCAGCAGCTTGGATGAGGGGAGCTCGCGGCGTGGCTACACCTTC	CASSLDEGSSRRGYTF
TRBJ1-2	TRBV9	NA	NA	TGTGCCAGCAGCGTAGCGCCGGGGAACTATGGCTACACCTTC	CASSVAPGNYGYTF
TRBJ1-2	TRBV7-2	NA	few	TGTGCCAGCAGCTTAACCGGGCCCTCGGGCTACACCTTC	CASSLTGPSGYTF
TRBJ2-5	TRBV5-1	NA	NA	TGCGCCAGCAGCTTGGGCCCAGCGGAGGGGGAGACCCAGTACTTC	CASSLGPAEGETQYF
TRBJ2-3	TRBV6-1	NA	few	TGTGCCAGCAGTGAAGCTCATGGACCCGCCGATACGCAGTATTTT	CASSEAHGPADTQYF
TRBJ2-6	TRBV27	NA	NA	TGTGCCAGCACCTCTGGGGCCAACGTCCTGACTTTC	CASTSGANVLTF
TRBJ1-1	TRBV27	NA	NA	TGTGCCAGCAGTTACTCACCGACGGGGAACACTGAAGCTTTCTTT	CASSYSPTGNTEAFF
TRBJ2-7	TRBV19	NA	NA	TGTGCCAGTAGTAGCCTTGAGGGGTTACGCTACGAGCAGTACTTC	CASSSLEGLRYEQYF
TRBJ2-7	TRBV7-9	TRBD1	NA	TGTGCCAGCACCACTGGGACAGGGACGGACGAGCAGTACTTC	CASTTGTGTDEQYF
TRBJ1-6	TRBV5-6	NA	once	TGTGCCAGCAGCTTGGCGGCCCAAAATTCACCCCTCCACTTT	CASSLAAQNSPLHF
TRBJ1-5	TRBV18	TRBD1	NA	TGTGCCAGCTCACCCGGACAGGCCAATCAGCCCCAGCATTTT	CASSPGQANQPQHF
TRBJ1-1	TRBV27	NA	NA	TGTGCCAGCATCCAGGGAAAGACTGAAGCTTTCTTT	CASIQGKTEAFF
TRBJ1-4	TRBV13	NA	NA	TGTGCCAGCAGCTCCACCTTAGACTCAGGTCGGGGTAATGAAAAACTGTTTTTT	CASSSTLDSGRGNEKLFF
TRBJ2-7	TRBV6-5	TRBD2	NA	TGTGCCAGCAGTGTGGGGGGGGGAGGGGCCTACGAGCAGTACTTC	CASSVGGGGAYEQYF
TRBJ1-3	TRBV7-9	TRBD1	NA	TGTGCCAGCAGCTTACATACAGGGGGAGTTGGAAACACCATATATTTT	CASSLHTGGVGNTIYF
TRBJ1-2	TRBV4-3	NA	few	TGCGCCAGCAGCCAAGAAAGGGCGGGTAACTATGGCTACACCTTC	CASSQERAGNYGYTF
TRBJ2-2	TRBV6-4	TRBD1	NA	TGTGCCAGCAGTCGACAGGGGGGAGCCGGGGAGCTGTTTTTT	CASSRQGGAGELFF
TRBJ2-5	TRBV12-1	NA	NA	TGTGCCAGCAGCCGGGGCGCATTTTGGGCCCATAGCGTGTCGGAGACCCAGTACTTC	CASSRGAFWAHSVSETQYF
TRBJ2-1	TRBV28	NA	few	TGTGCCAGCATCCCCCGGTTGGCCTACAATGAGCAGTTCTTC	CASIPRLAYNEQFF
TRBJ2-7	TRBV18	TRBD1	NA	TGTGCCAGCTCACAGGCCGGGACAGGGGGCTACGAGCAGTACTTC	CASSQAGTGGYEQYF
TRBJ2-3	TRBV11-2	NA	NA	TGTGCCAGCAGCTACCTAAGGACAGATACGCAGTATTTT	CASSYLRTDTQYF
TRBJ2-1	TRBV19	NA	medium-sized	TGTGCCAGTACTATAACAGGGTGGGGTGAGCAGTTCTTC	CASTITGWGEQFF
TRBJ2-5	TRBV4-2	TRBD2	NA	TGTGCCAGCAGCCAAGAGCGGGGGGGCCAAGAGACCCAGTACTTC	CASSQERGGQETQYF
TRBJ2-5	TRBV30	TRBD2	NA	TGTGCCTGGAGGCGGGGACTAGGAGGCCAAGAGACCCAGTACTTC	CAWRRGLGGQETQYF
TRBJ2-2	TRBV2	TRBD2	few	TGTGCCAGCGGTGCTATAGCGGGTGCGAACACCGGGGAGCTGTTTTTT	CASGAIAGANTGELFF
TRBJ1-6	TRBV18	NA	NA	TGTGCCAGCTCACCATTTCTACGTGAGGTCCGGAATTCACCCCTCCACTTT	CASSPFLREVRNSPLHF
TRBJ2-2	TRBV5-1	NA	NA	TGCGCCAGCAGCTTAGACAATCCCGACACCGGGGAGCTGTTTTTT	CASSLDNPDTGELFF
TRBJ1-5	TRBV5-8	TRBD1	NA	TGTGCCAGCAGCCTTATACAGGGACTGGGACAGGCTCTCGGCAATCAGCCCCAGCATTTT	CASSLIQGLGQALGNQPQHF
TRBJ1-4	TRBV27	NA	NA	TGTGCCAGCAGTTTAGCTGACATGGGGGAGGATGAAAAACTGTTTTTT	CASSLADMGEDEKLFF
TRBJ2-5	TRBV4-1	TRBD1	once	TGCGCCAGCAGCTTCCGCCGGGACAGTCAAGAGACCCAGTACTTC	CASSFRRDSQETQYF
TRBJ1-1	TRBV7-6	TRBD1	few	TGTGCCAGCAGCCCCGGACAGGGGACGGGAACTGAAGCTTTCTTT	CASSPGQGTGTEAFF
TRBJ2-2	TRBV5-1	NA	NA	TGCGCCAGCAGACTAAACACCGGGGAGCTGTTTTTT	CASRLNTGELFF
TRBJ2-7	TRBV7-2	NA	NA	TGTGCCAGCAGCCCCTCCGGGACACACACCTACGAGCAGTACTTC	CASSPSGTHTYEQYF